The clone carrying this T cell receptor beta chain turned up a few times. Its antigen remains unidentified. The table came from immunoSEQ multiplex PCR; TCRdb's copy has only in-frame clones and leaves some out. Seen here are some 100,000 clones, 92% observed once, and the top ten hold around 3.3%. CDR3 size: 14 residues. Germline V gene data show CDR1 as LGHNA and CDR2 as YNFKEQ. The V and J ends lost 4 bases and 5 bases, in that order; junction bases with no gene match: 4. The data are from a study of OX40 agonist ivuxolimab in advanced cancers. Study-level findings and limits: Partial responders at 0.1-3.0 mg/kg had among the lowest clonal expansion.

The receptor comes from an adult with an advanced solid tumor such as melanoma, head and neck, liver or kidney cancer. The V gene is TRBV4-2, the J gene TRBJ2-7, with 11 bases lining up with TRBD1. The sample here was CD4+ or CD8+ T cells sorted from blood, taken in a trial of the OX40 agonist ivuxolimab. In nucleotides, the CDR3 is TGTGCCAGCAGCCCGGACAGGGGGCGGGACGAGCAGTACTTC. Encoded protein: CASSPDRGRDEQYF.